One and the same sample provided the 16 T cell receptor beta chains below, sequenced in a study of blood T cell repertoires in COVID-19. Clones were read by immunoSEQ multiplex PCR, and TCRdb kept only the in-frame ones, dropping some. Here the sample spans 55,000 to 70,000 clones, approximately 80% being singletons. Sequencing was performed on peripheral blood. These receptors originate from a woman aged 80 or older with acute or convalescent COVID-19.

This chain connects TRBV27 to TRBJ1-1, with TRBD1 matching 8 bases. V was clipped by 5 bases and J by 3 bases; unmatched bases: 8. Germline CDR1 and CDR2: MNHEY and SMNVEV (reference sequence). The CDR3 loop spans 15 amino acids. CDR3 protein: CASSTRDRSYTEAFF. The CDR3, as DNA: TGTGCCAGCAGTACCCGGGACAGGAGCTACACTGAAGCTTTCTTT.

This clone was detected only once. The CDR3: CASRSGESSYNEQFF. As DNA, the CDR3 is TGTGCCAGCAGGAGCGGGGAGAGCTCCTACAATGAGCAGTTCTTC. The chain joins TRBV2 to TRBJ2-1, with 7 bases fitting TRBD2. This CDR3 spans 15 amino acids. Trimming took 6 bases from V and 0 from J; bases not matched to a gene: 5. Germline V lookup: CDR1 SNHLY, CDR2 FYNNEI.

J is TRBJ2-2 and V is TRBV2; 9 bases are shared with TRBD1. J lost 1 base, V lost 1 base, and 7 bases had no gene match. The CDR3 spans 18 residues. CDR1 and CDR2 from the germline V gene are SNHLY and FYNNEI. CDR3 bases: TGTGCCAGCAGTGAAGAGTGGACAGGGGCTTTGAACACCGGGGAGCTGTTTTTT. Protein product: CASSEEWTGALNTGELFF.

This chain connects TRBV5-1 to TRBJ1-1, with 7 bases lining up with TRBD1. V gave up 7 bases and J gave up 1 base; unmatched junction bases: 4. This CDR3 is 13 amino acids long. Germline-derived CDR1 and CDR2 are SGHRS and YFSETQ. The CDR3 sequence: CASSGTANTEAFF. The CDR3 DNA follows: TGCGCCAGCTCCGGGACAGCGAACACTGAAGCTTTCTTT. Based on the CDR3 plus reference TRBV5-1 and TRBJ1-1, the full variable domain is KAGVTQTPRYLIKTRGQQVTLSCSPISGHRSVSWYQQTPGQGLQFLFEYFSETQRNKGNFPGRFSGRQFSNSRSEMNVSTLELGDSALYLCASSGTANTEAFFGQGTRLTVV.

V usage is TRBV21-1 and J usage is TRBJ2-5; the table's D call, TRBD1, has no DNA check behind it. TRBV21-1 is a pseudogene locus. CDR3 size: 16 residues. In DNA form, the CDR3 reads TGTGCCAGCAGCAGATTCTTGGGACAAGTAGAAGAGACCCAGTACTTC. Its protein product is CASSRFLGQVEETQYF.

This chain links TRBV7-9 with TRBJ2-1; 10 bases fit TRBD2. Germline CDR1 and CDR2: SEHNR and FQNEAQ (reference sequence). The CDR3 sequence is 15 residues long. With 2 bases clipped from V and 4 bases from J, the junction kept 2 bases outside the gene matches. Here the CDR3 DNA reads TGTGCCAGCAGCTTATCAGCGGGGGGGTACAATGAGCAGTTCTTC. Amino acids: CASSLSAGGYNEQFF.

The gene calls are TRBV11-1 and TRBJ2-5, with D possibly matching TRBD2 (7 bases). The CDR3 is 14 residues long. CDR1 is SGHAT, CDR2 FQDESV, per germline (reference sequence). The ends were cut back, 0 bases at V and 5 bases at J, with 10 bases in the middle. Here the CDR3 DNA reads TGTGCCAGCAGCTTAGCGGGAGGGGGGGAGACCCAGTACTTC. Amino acids: CASSLAGGGETQYF.

V gene TRBV5-6 combines with J gene TRBJ1-5; D is unclear. CDR1 is SGHDT, CDR2 YYEEEE, per germline. Trimming took 5 bases from V and 9 from J, leaving 15 bases between them. CDR3 length: 13 residues. CDR3 nucleotides: TGTGCCAGCAGTACCTTTGGTAGTAGGCCCCAGCATTTT. Translated, it gives CASSTFGSRPQHF.

This chain connects TRBV5-1 to TRBJ1-3, with a tentative D call TRBD1 (5 bases). This CDR3 has 15 residues. V was pared by 0 bases and J by 3 bases, with 10 bases between. The germline CDR1 and CDR2 sequences are SGHRS and YFSETQ. DNA for the CDR3: TGCGCCAGCAGCTTGGAGGGAGGGGATGGAAACACCATATATTTT. Translation: CASSLEGGDGNTIYF.

The rearrangement links TRBV4-1 to TRBJ1-2; the D gene is possibly TRBD1 (6 bases). The CDR3 is made up of 11 amino acids. V dropped 6 bases and J dropped 14 bases, with 16 bases sitting between them. In germline, CDR1 is MGHRA, CDR2 YSYEKL. The CDR3 sequence: CASSRNREETF. DNA of the CDR3: TGCGCCAGCAGTAGGAACAGGGAAGAGACCTTC.

V usage is TRBV10-3 and J usage is TRBJ1-5, with 7 bases fitting TRBD1. The CDR3 spans 17 residues. The germline CDR1 and CDR2 sequences are ENHRY and SYGVKD. Trimming removed 4 bases from V and 1 base from J; junction bases left unmatched: 10. CDR3 DNA: TGTGCCATCAGTGGGGAATCAGGGGGAGGAAGCAATCAGCCCCAGCATTTT. Translated: CAISGESGGGSNQPQHF.

This clone appeared a single time. The V call is TRBV19, the J call TRBJ2-6; 10 positions agree with TRBD1. The CDR3 sequence is 16 residues long. V shed 4 bases, J shed 2 bases, and the junction held 2 bases outside the gene matches. From germline, CDR1 is LNHDA and CDR2 SQIVND (reference sequence). CDR3 sequence reads: CASSRQGAPGANVLTF. DNA of the CDR3: TGTGCCAGTAGTAGACAGGGGGCGCCTGGGGCCAACGTCCTGACTTTC. Using reference TRBV19 and TRBJ2-6 for the parts outside the CDR3, the full variable domain is DGGITQSPKYLFRKEGQNVTLSCEQNLNHDAMYWYRQDPGQGLRLIYYSQIVNDFQKGDIAEGYSVSREKKESFPLTVTSAQKNPTAFYLCASSRQGAPGANVLTFGAGSRLTVL.

V usage is TRBV7-6 and J usage is TRBJ2-5; a weak D match, TRBD1 (5 bases). V lost 7 bases to trimming and J lost 5 bases, with 20 bases between them. Germline CDR1 and CDR2: SGHVS and FNYEAQ. The CDR3 covers 15 residues. CDR3 sequence (DNA): TGTGCCAGCAAGGCCCAAACAGGACCACTGGAGACCCAGTACTTC. Translating gives CASKAQTGPLETQYF.

This chain links TRBV29-1 with TRBJ2-6; maybe TRBD1 (6 bases). The CDR3 totals 18 residues. Between the trimmed V and J ends, which lost 1 base and 0 bases, there was a span of 16 bases. Germline V gives CDR1 SQVTM, CDR2 ANQGSEA. CDR3 region: CSVEVSPGAISGANVLTF. The CDR3 DNA reads as TGCAGCGTTGAAGTTTCTCCAGGGGCGATCTCTGGGGCCAACGTCCTGACTTTC.

The chain has TRBV18 and TRBJ2-7; a weak D match, TRBD2 (7 bases). V lost 1 base to trimming and J lost 3 bases, with 10 bases between them. This CDR3 has 14 amino acids. Germline V gene lookup returns CDR1 KGHSH and CDR2 LQKENI. The CDR3 bases are TGTGCCAGCTCACCACAGGGGGAGGGCTACGAGCAGTACTTC. Protein sequence: CASSPQGEGYEQYF.

Note on this clone: An end of the junction differs from the germline gene, which may be a read error. This chain connects TRBV7-7 to TRBJ1-1; 7 bases agree with TRBD1. CDR1 and CDR2 from the germline V gene are SSHAT and FNYEAQ (reference sequence). CDR3 length: 14 amino acids. The CDR3: CASSPQGRDTEAFF. The CDR3 region has the DNA TGTGCTAGCAGCCCACAGGGGCGGGACACTGAAGCTTTCTTT. The full variable domain, with the rest looked up from reference TRBV7-7 and TRBJ1-1, is GAGVSQSPRYKVTKRGQDVTLRCDPISSHATLYWYQQALGQGPEFLTYFNYEAQPDKSGLPSDRFSAERPEGSISTLTIQRTEQRDSAMYRCASSPQGRDTEAFFGQGTRLTVV.